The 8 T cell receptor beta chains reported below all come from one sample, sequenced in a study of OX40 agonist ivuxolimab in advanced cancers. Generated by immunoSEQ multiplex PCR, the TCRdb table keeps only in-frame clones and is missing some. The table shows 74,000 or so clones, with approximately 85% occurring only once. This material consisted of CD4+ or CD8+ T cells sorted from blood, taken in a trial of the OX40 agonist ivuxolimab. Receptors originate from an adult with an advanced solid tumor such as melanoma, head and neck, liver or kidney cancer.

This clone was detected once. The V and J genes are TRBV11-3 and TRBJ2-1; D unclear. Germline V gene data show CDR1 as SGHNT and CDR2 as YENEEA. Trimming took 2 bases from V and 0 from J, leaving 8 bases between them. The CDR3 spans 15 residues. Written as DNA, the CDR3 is TGTGCCAGCAGCTTAAGACTGGCCTCCTACAATGAGCAGTTCTTC. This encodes CASSLRLASYNEQFF.

The CDR3 reads CASSLTQLNGEKLFF. As DNA, the CDR3 is TGCGCCAGCAGCTTGACCCAGCTGAACGGGGAAAAACTGTTTTTT. The rearrangement uses TRBV5-1 and TRBJ1-4; D is unclear. The V gene's germline CDR1 is SGHRS and CDR2 YFSETQ. The CDR3 loop spans 15 amino acids. V shed 1 base and J shed 8 bases, with 15 bases lying between them.

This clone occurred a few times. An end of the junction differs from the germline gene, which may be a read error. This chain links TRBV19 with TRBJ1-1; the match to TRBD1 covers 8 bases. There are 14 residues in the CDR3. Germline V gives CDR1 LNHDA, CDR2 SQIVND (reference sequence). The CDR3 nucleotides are TGTGCCAGTAGTTTAGACAGGGGCAACACTGAAGCTTTCTTT. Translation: CASSLDRGNTEAFF.

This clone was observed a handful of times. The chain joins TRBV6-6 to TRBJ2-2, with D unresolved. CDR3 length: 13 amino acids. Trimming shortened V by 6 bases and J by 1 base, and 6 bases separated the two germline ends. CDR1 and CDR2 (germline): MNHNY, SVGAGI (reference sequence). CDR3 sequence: CASSSRNTGELFF. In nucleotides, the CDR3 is TGTGCCAGCAGCTCTAGGAACACCGGGGAGCTGTTTTTT.

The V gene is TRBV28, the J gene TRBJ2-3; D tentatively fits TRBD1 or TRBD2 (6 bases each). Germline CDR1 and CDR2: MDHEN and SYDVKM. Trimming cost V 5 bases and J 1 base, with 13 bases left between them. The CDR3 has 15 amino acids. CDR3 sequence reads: CASSTGRGGTDTQYF. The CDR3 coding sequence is TGTGCCAGCAGTACCGGAAGGGGGGGCACAGATACGCAGTATTTT. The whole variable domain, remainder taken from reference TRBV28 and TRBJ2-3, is DVKVTQSSRYLVKRTGEKVFLECVQDMDHENMFWYRQDPGLGLRLIYFSYDVKMKEKGDIPEGYSVSREKKERFSLILESASTNQTSMYLCASSTGRGGTDTQYFGPGTRLTVL.

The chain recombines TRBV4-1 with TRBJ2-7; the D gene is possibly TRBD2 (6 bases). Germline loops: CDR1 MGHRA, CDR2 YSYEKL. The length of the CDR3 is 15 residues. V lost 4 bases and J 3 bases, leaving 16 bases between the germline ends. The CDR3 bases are TGCGCCAGCAGCCTCCACGGGGGTTTAGACTACGAGCAGTACTTC. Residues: CASSLHGGLDYEQYF.

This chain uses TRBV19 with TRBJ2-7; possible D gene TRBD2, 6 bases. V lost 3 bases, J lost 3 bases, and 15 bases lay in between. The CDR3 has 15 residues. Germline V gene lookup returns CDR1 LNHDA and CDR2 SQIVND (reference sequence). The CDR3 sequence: CASSMGRGSYYEQYF. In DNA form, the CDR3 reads TGTGCCAGTAGTATGGGGCGGGGATCCTACTACGAGCAGTACTTC.

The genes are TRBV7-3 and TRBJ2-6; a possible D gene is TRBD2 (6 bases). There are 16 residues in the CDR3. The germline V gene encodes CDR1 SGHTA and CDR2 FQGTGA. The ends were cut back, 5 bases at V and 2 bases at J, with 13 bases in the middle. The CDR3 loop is CASSAGSLTGANVLTF. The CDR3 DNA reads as TGTGCCAGCAGCGCGGGATCTCTTACTGGGGCCAACGTCCTGACTTTC.